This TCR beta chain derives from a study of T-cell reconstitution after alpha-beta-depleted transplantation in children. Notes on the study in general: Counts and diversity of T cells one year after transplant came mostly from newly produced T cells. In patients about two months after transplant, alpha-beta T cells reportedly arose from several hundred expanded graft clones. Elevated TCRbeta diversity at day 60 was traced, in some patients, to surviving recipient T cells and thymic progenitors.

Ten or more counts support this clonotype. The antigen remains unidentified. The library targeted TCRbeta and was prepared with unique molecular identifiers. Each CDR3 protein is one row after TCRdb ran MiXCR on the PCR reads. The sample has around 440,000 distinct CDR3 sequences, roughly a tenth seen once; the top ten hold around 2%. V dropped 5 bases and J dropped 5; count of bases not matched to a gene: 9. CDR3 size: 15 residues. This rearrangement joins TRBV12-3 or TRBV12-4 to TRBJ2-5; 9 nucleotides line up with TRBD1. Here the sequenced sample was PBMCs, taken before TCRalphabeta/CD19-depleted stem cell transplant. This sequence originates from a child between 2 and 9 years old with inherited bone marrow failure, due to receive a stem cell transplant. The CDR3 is CASSITGTGWETQYF. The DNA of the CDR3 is TGTGCCAGCAGTATTACCGGGACAGGGTGGGAGACCCAGTACTTC.